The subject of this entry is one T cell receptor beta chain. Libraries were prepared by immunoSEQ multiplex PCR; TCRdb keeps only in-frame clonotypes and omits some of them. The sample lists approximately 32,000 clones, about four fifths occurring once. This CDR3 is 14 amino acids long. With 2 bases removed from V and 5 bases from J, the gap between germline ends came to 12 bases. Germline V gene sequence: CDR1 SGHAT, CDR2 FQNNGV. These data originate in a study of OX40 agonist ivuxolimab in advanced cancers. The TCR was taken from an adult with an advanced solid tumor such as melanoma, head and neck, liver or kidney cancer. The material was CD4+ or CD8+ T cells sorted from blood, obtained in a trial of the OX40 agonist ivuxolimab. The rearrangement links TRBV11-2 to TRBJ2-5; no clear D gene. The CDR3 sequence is CASSLLWGGETQYF. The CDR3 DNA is TGTGCCAGCAGCTTATTATGGGGTGGGGAGACCCAGTACTTC.